What follows describes a single T cell receptor beta chain. The length of the CDR3 is 15 residues. V shed 4 bases and J 8 bases; nucleotides not matched to a gene: 4. Germline V gives CDR1 SGHTA, CDR2 FQGTGA. During active infection, Seattle patients enrolled and were then monitored through disease. As handled by the study authors: It was from reference gene primer amplification that nucleated cell counts were estimated. Assay: immunoSEQ multiplex PCR; the TCRdb copy retains only in-frame clones and omits some. The V and J calls and clone size come from that table; D and trimming were worked out from the DNA. The sample has about 480,000 clones, roughly 87% seen once. This sample is drawn from a study of blood T cell repertoires in COVID-19. Study details: Both acute and convalescent COVID-19 samples were obtained from the United States, Italy and Spain. T cells, B-cell-depleted T cells, or PBMCs supplied cDNA or gDNA.

Sequenced: peripheral blood. The chain couples TRBV7-3 to TRBJ2-1, with 14 bases that match TRBD2. The source of this sequence is a man aged 18 to 29 with COVID-19, enrolled during active disease. CDR3 sequence (DNA): TGTGCCAGCAGCTGGGGGACTAGCGGGAGTCATGAGCAGTTCTTC. This encodes CASSWGTSGSHEQFF. Combining the CDR3 with reference TRBV7-3 and TRBJ2-1 gives the whole variable domain GAGVSQTPSNKVTEKGKYVELRCDPISGHTALYWYRQSLGQGPEFLIYFQGTGAADDSGLPNDRFFAVRPEGSVSTLKIQRTERGDSAVYLCASSWGTSGSHEQFFGPGTRLTVL.